The rows below give T cell receptor beta chains drawn from one sample of a study of neoadjuvant anti-PD-1 for oral cavity cancer. Only in-frame clones appear in the TCRdb table, and some are missing; sequencing was by immunoSEQ multiplex PCR. Here the sample spans thousands of clones, approximately 60% being singletons. The starting material was tumor tissue, obtained before nivolumab (anti-PD-1) treatment. The receptors were sampled from a person aged 35-79 years with oral cavity squamous cell carcinoma. Both conserved end residues are part of each CDR3. Fields, in order: clone size, D gene, J gene, V gene, CDR3 protein, CDR3 DNA. The D gene is left open where the match is weak. The size field is filled for only some rows; it gives once, few, many or a size class.

clone size: .
D gene: .
J gene: TRBJ1-6
V gene: TRBV13
CDR3 protein: CASSALRGDEYNSPLHF
CDR3 DNA: TGTGCCAGCAGCGCCCTTCGGGGGGATGAATATAATTCACCCCTCCACTTT

clone size: .
D gene: .
J gene: TRBJ1-1
V gene: TRBV6-6
CDR3 protein: CASSYDRANFEAFF
CDR3 DNA: TGTGCCAGCAGTTACGACAGAGCCAATTTCGAAGCTTTCTTT

clone size: .
D gene: TRBD1
J gene: TRBJ1-5
V gene: TRBV7-2
CDR3 protein: CASSLDRGRNQPQHF
CDR3 DNA: TGTGCCAGCAGCTTAGACAGGGGGCGAAATCAGCCCCAGCATTTT

clone size: .
D gene: .
J gene: TRBJ2-3
V gene: TRBV7-3
CDR3 protein: CASSYADTQYF
CDR3 DNA: TGTGCCAGCAGCTATGCAGATACGCAGTATTTT

clone size: .
D gene: .
J gene: TRBJ1-5
V gene: TRBV19
CDR3 protein: CASSRGGGQPQHF
CDR3 DNA: TGTGCCAGCTCAAGGGGGGGCGGTCAGCCCCAGCATTTT

clone size: .
D gene: .
J gene: TRBJ1-1
V gene: TRBV4-2
CDR3 protein: CASTTMGVNTEAFF
CDR3 DNA: TGTGCCAGCACCACAATGGGGGTGAACACTGAAGCTTTCTTT

clone size: .
D gene: .
J gene: TRBJ1-2
V gene: TRBV27
CDR3 protein: CASRLQTAQNYGYTF
CDR3 DNA: TGTGCCAGCAGATTACAGACAGCCCAGAACTATGGCTACACCTTC

clone size: .
D gene: .
J gene: TRBJ1-2
V gene: TRBV6-5
CDR3 protein: CASSSNRALGYTF
CDR3 DNA: TGTGCCAGCAGTTCCAACAGGGCGTTAGGCTACACCTTC

clone size: .
D gene: TRBD2
J gene: TRBJ2-1
V gene: TRBV27
CDR3 protein: CASHGTRGVNEQFF
CDR3 DNA: TGTGCCAGCCACGGGACTAGGGGGGTCAATGAGCAGTTCTTC

clone size: .
D gene: TRBD1
J gene: TRBJ2-5
V gene: TRBV5-5
CDR3 protein: CASSLVTGKTQYF
CDR3 DNA: TGTGCCAGCAGCTTGGTGACAGGGAAGACCCAGTACTTC

clone size: .
D gene: TRBD1
J gene: TRBJ1-6
V gene: TRBV19
CDR3 protein: CASKADRGKTPLHF
CDR3 DNA: TGTGCCAGTAAAGCAGACAGGGGAAAAACACCCCTCCACTTT

clone size: few
D gene: TRBD1
J gene: TRBJ1-2
V gene: TRBV5-6
CDR3 protein: CASSRGRSDGYTF
CDR3 DNA: TGTGCCAGCAGCAGGGGGCGCAGCGATGGCTACACCTTC

clone size: once
D gene: TRBD2
J gene: TRBJ2-1
V gene: TRBV10-3
CDR3 protein: CAISAPTSGGNEQFF
CDR3 DNA: TGTGCCATCAGTGCCCCGACTAGCGGGGGCAATGAGCAGTTCTTC

clone size: few
D gene: .
J gene: TRBJ2-5
V gene: TRBV19
CDR3 protein: CASSIGQGLEETQYF
CDR3 DNA: TGTGCCAGTAGTATTGGGCAGGGGTTGGAAGAGACCCAGTACTTC

clone size: .
D gene: .
J gene: TRBJ1-1
V gene: TRBV19
CDR3 protein: CASSKSPRGWGTEAFF
CDR3 DNA: TGTGCCAGTAGTAAGTCACCCCGGGGATGGGGCACTGAAGCTTTCTTT

clone size: .
D gene: TRBD1
J gene: TRBJ2-2
V gene: TRBV19
CDR3 protein: CATRDRGTTGELFF
CDR3 DNA: TGTGCCACTAGGGACAGGGGGACCACCGGGGAGCTGTTTTTT

clone size: .
D gene: .
J gene: TRBJ2-7
V gene: TRBV5-4
CDR3 protein: CASSPAPGGYEQYF
CDR3 DNA: TGTGCCAGCAGCCCGGCCCCGGGTGGCTACGAGCAGTACTTC

clone size: few
D gene: TRBD1
J gene: TRBJ1-1
V gene: TRBV11-2
CDR3 protein: CASSSHGTVNTEAFF
CDR3 DNA: TGTGCCAGCAGCTCGCACGGGACAGTCAACACTGAAGCTTTCTTT

clone size: .
D gene: .
J gene: TRBJ2-2
V gene: TRBV5-1
CDR3 protein: CASSRGGASGELFF
CDR3 DNA: TGCGCCAGCAGCAGGGGGGGGGCGTCCGGGGAGCTGTTTTTT

clone size: .
D gene: .
J gene: TRBJ2-7
V gene: TRBV21-1
CDR3 protein: CASSNRYREAKEQYF
CDR3 DNA: TGTGCCAGCAGCAATAGATACAGGGAGGCAAAGGAGCAGTACTTC

clone size: .
D gene: TRBD2
J gene: TRBJ2-7
V gene: TRBV27
CDR3 protein: CASSSGGREQYF
CDR3 DNA: TGTGCCAGCAGTTCGGGGGGTCGCGAGCAGTACTTC

clone size: .
D gene: TRBD2
J gene: TRBJ2-1
V gene: TRBV5-8
CDR3 protein: CASSPAWASGRRNEQFF
CDR3 DNA: TGTGCCAGCAGCCCAGCGTGGGCTAGCGGGAGAAGAAATGAGCAGTTCTTC

clone size: .
D gene: .
J gene: TRBJ1-2
V gene: TRBV6-5
CDR3 protein: CASSYSPALYGYTF
CDR3 DNA: TGTGCCAGCAGTTACTCGCCGGCGCTGTATGGCTACACCTTC

clone size: .
D gene: .
J gene: TRBJ2-3
V gene: TRBV19
CDR3 protein: CASSITGGTDTQYF
CDR3 DNA: TGTGCCAGTAGTATCACGGGGGGCACAGATACGCAGTATTTT

clone size: .
D gene: .
J gene: TRBJ2-5
V gene: TRBV29-1
CDR3 protein: CSVGAGPQETQYF
CDR3 DNA: TGCAGCGTTGGGGCAGGCCCCCAAGAGACCCAGTACTTC

clone size: .
D gene: .
J gene: TRBJ2-2
V gene: TRBV10-3
CDR3 protein: CAISESGIGGELFF
CDR3 DNA: TGTGCCATCAGTGAGTCGGGGATTGGCGGGGAGCTGTTTTTT

clone size: few
D gene: .
J gene: TRBJ1-2
V gene: TRBV5-6
CDR3 protein: CASSLGAIYTF
CDR3 DNA: TGTGCCAGCAGCTTGGGGGCCATTTACACCTTC

clone size: .
D gene: .
J gene: TRBJ2-1
V gene: TRBV5-1
CDR3 protein: CASSPDGVREQFF
CDR3 DNA: TGCGCCAGCAGTCCCGACGGGGTGCGGGAGCAGTTCTTC

clone size: .
D gene: .
J gene: TRBJ1-1
V gene: TRBV19
CDR3 protein: CASIPLGGVTEAFF
CDR3 DNA: TGTGCCAGTATCCCCCTTGGGGGCGTCACTGAAGCTTTCTTT

clone size: .
D gene: TRBD2
J gene: TRBJ2-1
V gene: TRBV2
CDR3 protein: CASSGGLAASLF
CDR3 DNA: TGTGCCAGCAGTGGGGGACTAGCAGCTTCGCTCTTC

clone size: .
D gene: TRBD2
J gene: TRBJ2-1
V gene: TRBV5-8
CDR3 protein: CASSDRLAPSSYNEQFF
CDR3 DNA: TGTGCCAGCAGCGACAGACTAGCGCCGAGCTCCTACAATGAGCAGTTCTTC

clone size: few
D gene: .
J gene: TRBJ2-3
V gene: TRBV9
CDR3 protein: CASSVASQGGDTQYF
CDR3 DNA: TGTGCCAGCAGCGTAGCTAGCCAGGGAGGAGATACGCAGTATTTT

clone size: .
D gene: TRBD1
J gene: TRBJ1-2
V gene: TRBV5-6
CDR3 protein: CASSLGDRGGVYGYTF
CDR3 DNA: TGTGCCAGCAGCTTGGGGGACAGGGGAGGGGTTTATGGCTACACCTTC

clone size: .
D gene: .
J gene: TRBJ2-5
V gene: TRBV7-9
CDR3 protein: CASSPYHGGQQTQYF
CDR3 DNA: TGTGCCAGCAGCCCGTACCACGGGGGGCAACAGACCCAGTACTTC

clone size: once
D gene: .
J gene: TRBJ2-7
V gene: TRBV7-8
CDR3 protein: CASSLGGSQGYSYEQYF
CDR3 DNA: TGTGCCAGCAGCTTAGGGGGGTCACAGGGATATTCCTACGAGCAGTACTTC

clone size: .
D gene: .
J gene: TRBJ2-3
V gene: TRBV4-2
CDR3 protein: CASSQEQAWGTDTQYF
CDR3 DNA: TGTGCCAGCAGCCAAGAGCAGGCCTGGGGAACAGATACGCAGTATTTT

clone size: .
D gene: TRBD1
J gene: TRBJ1-2
V gene: TRBV7-6
CDR3 protein: CASSLFRGGSNYGYTF
CDR3 DNA: TGTGCCAGCAGCTTATTTCGAGGGGGCAGTAACTATGGCTACACCTTC